A selection of T cell receptor beta chains follows, all from one sample in a study of Ad26.COV2.S vaccination and SARS-CoV-2 variants. Measured with immunoSEQ multiplex PCR; TCRdb has only the in-frame clones, and not every one. The sample lists some 350,000 clones; 70% to 90% were seen once. The sequenced sample was peripheral blood, obtained in a trial of Ad26.COV2.S vaccine versus placebo. The receptors were sampled from a person between 18 and 65 years old who received the Ad26.COV2.S COVID-19 vaccine or a placebo. CDR3s include the opening cysteine and the closing phenylalanine or tryptophan. Fields, in order: clone size, V gene, CDR3 length, D gene, J gene, CDR3 DNA, CDR3 protein. The D gene is left open where the match is weak. Clone size, where shown, is once, few, many, or a class for clones that have expanded.

clone_size: NA
v_call: TRBV7-2
cdr3_length: 14
d_call: NA
j_call: TRBJ1-2
cdr3_nt: TGTGCCAGCAGCCAGGCCCCGGGAAGCTATGGCTACACCTTC
cdr3_aa: CASSQAPGSYGYTF

clone_size: NA
v_call: TRBV7-2
cdr3_length: 17
d_call: NA
j_call: TRBJ2-3
cdr3_nt: TGTGCCAGCAGCTTAGAAGGTGTTGCAAGGAAGTCAGATACGCAGTATTTT
cdr3_aa: CASSLEGVARKSDTQYF

clone_size: NA
v_call: TRBV3-1/TRBV3-2
cdr3_length: 14
d_call: NA
j_call: TRBJ2-7
cdr3_nt: TGTGCCAGCAGCCATCGGGAAAGGGGCCACGAGCAGTACTTC
cdr3_aa: CASSHRERGHEQYF

clone_size: NA
v_call: TRBV19
cdr3_length: 16
d_call: TRBD2
j_call: TRBJ2-5
cdr3_nt: TGTGCCAGTAGTATCTATGCGGGGGGTGTGGAAGAGACCCAGTACTTC
cdr3_aa: CASSIYAGGVEETQYF

clone_size: once
v_call: TRBV7-9
cdr3_length: 15
d_call: NA
j_call: TRBJ2-2
cdr3_nt: TGTGCCAGCAGCTTAGCGATTGATAACACCGGGGAGCTGTTTTTT
cdr3_aa: CASSLAIDNTGELFF

clone_size: NA
v_call: TRBV7-2
cdr3_length: 17
d_call: TRBD2
j_call: TRBJ2-2
cdr3_nt: TGTGCCAGCAGCTTAGCCGGGACTAGCGGATTTACCGGGGAGCTGTTTTTT
cdr3_aa: CASSLAGTSGFTGELFF

clone_size: NA
v_call: TRBV10-3
cdr3_length: 16
d_call: TRBD2
j_call: TRBJ2-1
cdr3_nt: TGTGCCATCAGGCCGGGGACTAGCGGGAGTCAGGATGAGCAGTTCTTC
cdr3_aa: CAIRPGTSGSQDEQFF

clone_size: NA
v_call: TRBV5-1
cdr3_length: 17
d_call: NA
j_call: TRBJ2-5
cdr3_nt: TGCGCCAGCAGCTTGGGCGGGACCGGCATACGACAAGAGACCCAGTACTTC
cdr3_aa: CASSLGGTGIRQETQYF

clone_size: NA
v_call: TRBV20-1
cdr3_length: 13
d_call: TRBD1
j_call: TRBJ1-6
cdr3_nt: TGCAGTGCTAGTGGGACAGGGTTTGTACCCCTCCACTTT
cdr3_aa: CSASGTGFVPLHF

clone_size: NA
v_call: TRBV5-6
cdr3_length: 16
d_call: NA
j_call: TRBJ2-7
cdr3_nt: TGTGCCAGCAGCGCCCTAGTCACGGGGGCCACCTACGAGCAGTACTTC
cdr3_aa: CASSALVTGATYEQYF

clone_size: NA
v_call: TRBV30
cdr3_length: 18
d_call: TRBD1
j_call: TRBJ2-1
cdr3_nt: TGTGCCTGGAGCGCCGGGACAGGGGGTCTCCACTCCTACAATGAGCAGTTCTTC
cdr3_aa: CAWSAGTGGLHSYNEQFF

clone_size: once
v_call: TRBV5-1
cdr3_length: 16
d_call: TRBD1
j_call: TRBJ2-2
cdr3_nt: TGCGCCAGCAGCCCCCCGGGACAGGGGTTGGCCGGGGAGCTGTTTTTT
cdr3_aa: CASSPPGQGLAGELFF

clone_size: NA
v_call: TRBV5-6
cdr3_length: 14
d_call: NA
j_call: TRBJ2-3
cdr3_nt: TGTGCCAGCAGCTTGCCTAGCGGCACAGATACGCAGTATTTT
cdr3_aa: CASSLPSGTDTQYF

clone_size: once
v_call: TRBV3-1/TRBV3-2
cdr3_length: 19
d_call: TRBD2
j_call: TRBJ2-3
cdr3_nt: TGTGCCAGCAGCCAAGTCCTAGCGGGAGGGCCGGTTAGGGCAGATACGCAGTATTTT
cdr3_aa: CASSQVLAGGPVRADTQYF

clone_size: NA
v_call: TRBV25-1
cdr3_length: 17
d_call: NA
j_call: TRBJ2-2
cdr3_nt: TGTGCCAGCAGTGTATCCTTTATGACATCGAACACCGGGGAGCTGTTTTTT
cdr3_aa: CASSVSFMTSNTGELFF

clone_size: once
v_call: TRBV19
cdr3_length: 16
d_call: NA
j_call: TRBJ1-4
cdr3_nt: TGTGCCAGTAGTATAACGTCGGGGGCAAGACATGAAAAACTGTTTTTT
cdr3_aa: CASSITSGARHEKLFF

clone_size: few
v_call: TRBV6-2/TRBV6-3
cdr3_length: 12
d_call: NA
j_call: TRBJ1-2
cdr3_nt: TGTGCCAGCAGCCAGGCGGTCTATGGCTACACCTTC
cdr3_aa: CASSQAVYGYTF

clone_size: NA
v_call: TRBV7-8
cdr3_length: 15
d_call: NA
j_call: TRBJ2-1
cdr3_nt: TGTGCCAGCAGCCCAGGGGGGGGCAATAACAATGAGCAGTTCTTC
cdr3_aa: CASSPGGGNNNEQFF

clone_size: NA
v_call: TRBV5-6
cdr3_length: 14
d_call: TRBD1
j_call: TRBJ1-6
cdr3_nt: TGTGCCAGCAGCGCGGACAGGGGCCTGACACCCCTCCACTTT
cdr3_aa: CASSADRGLTPLHF

clone_size: NA
v_call: TRBV10-1
cdr3_length: 15
d_call: NA
j_call: TRBJ2-3
cdr3_nt: TGCGCCAGCAGTGGAGGGGGGCACCGCACAGATACGCAGTATTTT
cdr3_aa: CASSGGGHRTDTQYF

clone_size: NA
v_call: TRBV27
cdr3_length: 15
d_call: TRBD2
j_call: TRBJ2-1
cdr3_nt: TGTGCCAGCAGTCTGCTAGCGGGGGGTCTCAATGAGCAGTTCTTC
cdr3_aa: CASSLLAGGLNEQFF

clone_size: few
v_call: TRBV27
cdr3_length: 14
d_call: NA
j_call: TRBJ1-6
cdr3_nt: TGTGCCAGCAGTTGGTCAGGGGCCAATTCACCCCTCCACTTT
cdr3_aa: CASSWSGANSPLHF

clone_size: NA
v_call: TRBV5-1
cdr3_length: 14
d_call: TRBD2
j_call: TRBJ2-7
cdr3_nt: TGCGCCAGCAGCGACACTAGCGGGGGCTACGAGCAGTACTTC
cdr3_aa: CASSDTSGGYEQYF

clone_size: NA
v_call: TRBV6-5
cdr3_length: 14
d_call: NA
j_call: TRBJ1-5
cdr3_nt: TGTGCCAGCAGTTACAGGGGGAAGGGTCAGCCCCAGCATTTT
cdr3_aa: CASSYRGKGQPQHF

clone_size: NA
v_call: TRBV29-1
cdr3_length: 14
d_call: NA
j_call: TRBJ2-1
cdr3_nt: TGCAGCGTTGAAGGTCGGGGCTCCTACAATGAGCAGTTCTTC
cdr3_aa: CSVEGRGSYNEQFF

clone_size: NA
v_call: TRBV24-1
cdr3_length: 19
d_call: TRBD2
j_call: TRBJ2-2
cdr3_nt: TGTGCCACCAGTGATTTGCCCCCTACTAGCGGGAGTAACACCGGGGAGCTGTTTTTT
cdr3_aa: CATSDLPPTSGSNTGELFF

clone_size: NA
v_call: TRBV5-6
cdr3_length: 14
d_call: TRBD2
j_call: TRBJ2-7
cdr3_nt: TGTGCCAGCGTTGGGAGGGGAGGGCCGGGAGAGCAGTACTTC
cdr3_aa: CASVGRGGPGEQYF

clone_size: NA
v_call: TRBV6-5
cdr3_length: 15
d_call: TRBD2
j_call: TRBJ2-5
cdr3_nt: TGTGCCAGCAGTCCGACTAGCGGGGGCTTTGGGACCCAGTACTTC
cdr3_aa: CASSPTSGGFGTQYF

clone_size: NA
v_call: TRBV7-2
cdr3_length: 18
d_call: TRBD1
j_call: TRBJ1-2
cdr3_nt: TGTGCCAGCAGCCCGATTACCCGAAAACGAGGACAGGCGAATGGCTACACCTTC
cdr3_aa: CASSPITRKRGQANGYTF

clone_size: NA
v_call: TRBV7-5
cdr3_length: 20
d_call: NA
j_call: TRBJ2-1
cdr3_nt: TGTGTCCCACTCCCACCTCCGGGACTAGCGGGAGAGGGGCCCTACAATGAGCAGTTCTTC
cdr3_aa: CVPLPPPGLAGEGPYNEQFF

clone_size: once
v_call: TRBV27
cdr3_length: 18
d_call: TRBD1
j_call: TRBJ1-6
cdr3_nt: TGTGCCAGCAGTTCGGGACAGGTTCCTTCTGCTTATAATTCACCCCTCCACTTT
cdr3_aa: CASSSGQVPSAYNSPLHF

clone_size: NA
v_call: TRBV7-7
cdr3_length: 14
d_call: NA
j_call: TRBJ2-1
cdr3_nt: TGTGCCAGCAGCTTGGGGGAGGGGGCAGGTGAGCAGTTCTTC
cdr3_aa: CASSLGEGAGEQFF

clone_size: NA
v_call: TRBV2
cdr3_length: 13
d_call: TRBD1
j_call: TRBJ1-1
cdr3_nt: TGTGCCACCTCTAGACAGGGTTCCACTGAAGCTTTCTTT
cdr3_aa: CATSRQGSTEAFF

clone_size: NA
v_call: TRBV29-1
cdr3_length: 13
d_call: NA
j_call: TRBJ2-7
cdr3_nt: TGCAGCGCATTAGAACGGGGGAAGTACGAGCAGTACTTC
cdr3_aa: CSALERGKYEQYF

clone_size: NA
v_call: TRBV4-3
cdr3_length: 15
d_call: TRBD2
j_call: TRBJ2-7
cdr3_nt: TGCGCCAGCAGCCCGATAGCGGGGGGGCGGTACGAGCAGTACTTC
cdr3_aa: CASSPIAGGRYEQYF

clone_size: NA
v_call: TRBV12-3/TRBV12-4
cdr3_length: 13
d_call: TRBD1
j_call: TRBJ2-5
cdr3_nt: TGTGCCAGCAGTCCACAGGGGGAAGAGACCCAGTACTTC
cdr3_aa: CASSPQGEETQYF

clone_size: few
v_call: TRBV2
cdr3_length: 15
d_call: NA
j_call: TRBJ1-5
cdr3_nt: TGTGCCAGCAGTGAAGCGCTTCCACACCCTGAACCCCAGCATTTT
cdr3_aa: CASSEALPHPEPQHF

clone_size: NA
v_call: TRBV7-6
cdr3_length: 16
d_call: TRBD2
j_call: TRBJ2-7
cdr3_nt: TGTGCCAGCAGCTTAGACCGGACTAGCGGGGCCTACGAGCAGTACTTC
cdr3_aa: CASSLDRTSGAYEQYF

clone_size: NA
v_call: TRBV19
cdr3_length: 16
d_call: TRBD2
j_call: TRBJ2-1
cdr3_nt: TGTGCCAGTAGTACACCCTCGGGAGGTTGGTACAATGAGCAGTTCTTC
cdr3_aa: CASSTPSGGWYNEQFF

clone_size: NA
v_call: TRBV6-2/TRBV6-3
cdr3_length: 16
d_call: TRBD1
j_call: TRBJ1-6
cdr3_nt: TGTGCCAGCAGCCGCACCGCTGGACAGGAGATGTCACCCCTCCACTTT
cdr3_aa: CASSRTAGQEMSPLHF